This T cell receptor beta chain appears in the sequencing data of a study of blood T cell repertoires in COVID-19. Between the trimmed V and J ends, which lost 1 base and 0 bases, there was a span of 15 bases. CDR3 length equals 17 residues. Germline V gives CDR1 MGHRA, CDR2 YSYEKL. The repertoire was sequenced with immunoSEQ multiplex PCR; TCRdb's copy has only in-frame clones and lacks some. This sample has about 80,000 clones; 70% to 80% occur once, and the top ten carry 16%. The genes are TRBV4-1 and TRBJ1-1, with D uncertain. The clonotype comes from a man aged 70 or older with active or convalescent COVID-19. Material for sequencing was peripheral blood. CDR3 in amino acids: CASSQVELTLMNTEAFF. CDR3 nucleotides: TGCGCCAGCAGCCAAGTAGAATTAACCCTTATGAACACTGAAGCTTTCTTT.